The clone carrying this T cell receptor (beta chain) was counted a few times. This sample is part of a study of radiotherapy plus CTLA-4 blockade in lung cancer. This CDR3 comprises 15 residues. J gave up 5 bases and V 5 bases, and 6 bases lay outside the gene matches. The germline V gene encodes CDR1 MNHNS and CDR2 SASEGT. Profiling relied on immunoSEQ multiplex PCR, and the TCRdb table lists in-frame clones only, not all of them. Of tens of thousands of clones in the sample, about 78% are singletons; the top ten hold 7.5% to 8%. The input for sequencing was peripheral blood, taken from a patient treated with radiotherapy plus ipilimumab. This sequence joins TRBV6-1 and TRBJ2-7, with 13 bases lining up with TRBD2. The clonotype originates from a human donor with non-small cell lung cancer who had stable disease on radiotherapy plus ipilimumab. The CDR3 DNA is TGTGCCAGCAGTAGGGGACTAGCGGGGTCCCACGAGCAGTACTTC. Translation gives CASSRGLAGSHEQYF.